The text below deals with one T cell receptor (beta chain). This sample is drawn from a study of blood T cell repertoires in COVID-19. On the study more broadly: Some COVID-19 samples were acute and others convalescent; all came from the United States, Italy and Spain.

The CDR3 is 14 residues long. V trimming: 2 bases; J trimming: 4 bases; junction bases outside the gene matches: 4. Germline CDR1 is SGDLS and CDR2 is YYNGEE. Assay: immunoSEQ multiplex PCR; the TCRdb copy retains only in-frame clones and omits some. The repertoire holds 77,000 or so clones, with 85% to 90% as singletons. V and J are TRBV9 and TRBJ2-7; 9 nucleotides align to TRBD1. The source material was peripheral blood. This receptor was identified in a man at least 80 years old with acute or convalescent COVID-19. CDR3 DNA sequence: TGTGCCAGCAGCGTCGGGACAGGGTTTTACGAGCAGTACTTC. Translation gives CASSVGTGFYEQYF. The variable domain in full, completed from reference TRBV9 and TRBJ2-7, reads DSGVTQTPKHLITATGQRVTLRCSPRSGDLSVYWYQQSLDQGLQFLIQYYNGEERAKGNILERFSAQQFPDLHSELNLSSLELGDSALYFCASSVGTGFYEQYFGPGTRLTVT.